Below, one T cell receptor beta chain is given with its context. Antigen: not known. Some clones are missing from TCRdb's copy, which holds only in-frame ones; the method was immunoSEQ multiplex PCR. The sample carries under 110,000 clones, 90% recorded once. The data stem from a study of T cell responses to AZD1222 COVID-19 vaccine. Study-wide findings and caveats: Scientists sampled the repertoires only once the peak T cell response had passed. Two AZD1222 administrations were followed by greater Spike-specific TCR breadth and depth.

There are 15 residues in the CDR3. J was trimmed by 6 bases and V by 5 bases; bases with no gene match: 10. The germline V gene has CDR1 MNHEY and CDR2 SVGAGI. The sample here was peripheral blood, taken 28 days after the second AZD1222 dose. This clonotype originated in an adult who received the AZD1222 COVID-19 vaccine. This sequence joins TRBV6-5 and TRBJ1-1; TRBD1 aligns across 9 bases. CDR3 DNA sequence: TGTGCCAGCAGTACCGGAGGGACAGGGCGTTCTGAAGCTTTCTTT. Translating gives CASSTGGTGRSEAFF.